One and the same sample provided the 18 T cell receptor beta chains below, sequenced in a study of T cells in Graves' hyperthyroidism and ophthalmopathy. The investigators amplified TCR beta CDR3 regions from RNA transcripts. The HTBI primer set was used in a first-round RT-PCR of the TCR CDR3. Using its own MiXCR run on the multiplex PCR reads, TCRdb lists one record per CDR3 protein. The sample holds about 640,000 distinct CDR3 sequences, less than 25% seen once. Sequences were obtained from blood. The receptors were gathered from a man aged 30-40 years with Graves' ophthalmopathy.

This clonotype showed up many times. The chain uses TRBV2 and TRBJ2-1; 10 nucleotides line up with TRBD2. From germline, CDR1 is SNHLY and CDR2 FYNNEI. The CDR3 totals 14 residues. Losses at the gene ends were 4 bases for V and 7 bases for J; bases not matched to a gene: 4. CDR3: CASSVLLAGNEQFF. DNA for the CDR3: TGTGCCAGCAGTGTCCTACTAGCGGGGAATGAGCAGTTCTTC.

This clonotype was counted ten times or more. V usage is TRBV11-2 and J usage is TRBJ2-3; D remains ambiguous. From germline, CDR1 is SGHAT and CDR2 FQNNGV. V shed 4 bases and J shed 6 bases, with 8 bases lying between them. The length of the CDR3 is 12 residues. CDR3 sequence: CASSSNRDTQYF. CDR3 DNA sequence: TGTGCCAGCAGCTCCAATAGGGATACGCAGTATTTT.

The table lists this clonotype with a few counts. The V gene is TRBV7-2, the J gene TRBJ2-1, with 12 positions matching TRBD2. The trim removed 3 bases at V and 9 bases at J, leaving 3 bases unmatched. Germline CDR1 and CDR2: SGHTA and FQGNSA. The CDR3 extends over 14 amino acids. CDR3 sequence reads: CASSLGTSGFEQFF. The CDR3, as DNA: TGTGCCAGCAGCTTGGGGACTAGCGGGTTTGAGCAGTTCTTC.

V is TRBV6-1 and J is TRBJ2-7; TRBD2 aligns across 8 bases. CDR3 size: 16 residues. The germline V gene encodes CDR1 MNHNS and CDR2 SASEGT. With 5 bases clipped from V and 2 bases from J, the junction kept 11 bases outside the gene matches. In nucleotides, the CDR3 is TGTGCCAGCAGTAGCGGGAGACCCACTAACACCTACGAGCAGTACTTC. Translating it yields CASSSGRPTNTYEQYF.

Worth noting for this clonotype: This may arise from a read error, as a much more abundant clone is one base away. The genes are TRBV11-2 and TRBJ2-1; 7 bases are shared with TRBD1. The CDR3 sequence is 14 residues long. Germline CDR1 SGHAT, CDR2 FQNNGV. Here the CDR3 DNA reads TGTGCCAGCAGCCCGCCGGGACAGTACAATGAGCAGCTCTTC. As protein: CASSPPGQYNEQLF.

The rearrangement joins TRBV20-1 to TRBJ1-5, with 7 bases matching TRBD1. Germline loops: CDR1 DFQATT, CDR2 SNEGSKA (reference sequence). This CDR3 comprises 15 residues. V shed 5 bases, J shed 4 bases, and the junction held 11 bases outside the gene matches. The CDR3 bases are TGCAGTGCTCTTGGGGGAGGGGGCTCGAATCAGCCCCAGCATTTT. Its protein is CSALGGGGSNQPQHF.

Only a few counts were recorded for this clonotype. The V call is TRBV12-3 or TRBV12-4, the J call TRBJ2-2; the match to TRBD1 covers 9 bases. This CDR3 spans 16 amino acids. J was trimmed by 7 bases and V by 5 bases; bases with no gene match: 11. CDR3: CASSLLAGTGLGELFF. The CDR3 DNA reads TGTGCCAGCAGTCTATTGGCCGGGACAGGGCTCGGGGAGCTGTTTTTT.

A few counts support this clonotype. V and J are TRBV7-9 and TRBJ1-1; D is ambiguous. Germline V lookup: CDR1 SEHNR, CDR2 FQNEAQ (reference sequence). The CDR3 has 16 amino acids. V was cut by 5 bases and J by 7 bases, with 23 bases left in between. CDR3 nucleotide sequence: TGTGCCAGCAGCCTTTCGGACGGGATAGGAAAGGGTGAAGCTTTCTTT. Its protein product is CASSLSDGIGKGEAFF.

This chain uses TRBV28 with TRBJ2-3; 14 bases align to TRBD2. Trimming removed 6 bases from V and 6 bases from J; junction bases left unmatched: 8. CDR1 MDHEN and CDR2 SYDVKM come from the germline V gene. The CDR3 extends over 16 amino acids. Here the CDR3 reads CASRVGGLAGVDTQYF. The CDR3 region has the DNA TGTGCCAGCAGGGTAGGGGGACTAGCGGGAGTGGATACGCAGTATTTT.

In its sample, this clonotype was seen many times. The rearrangement uses TRBV5-1 and TRBJ2-7, with 10 bases matching TRBD1. Germline V gene data show CDR1 as SGHRS and CDR2 as YFSETQ. The V gene end was trimmed by 2 bases and the J gene end by 3 bases; junction bases not matched to a gene: 5. This CDR3 comprises 15 residues. The CDR3 sequence is CASSLSGTGVYEQYF. In DNA form, the CDR3 reads TGCGCCAGCAGCTTATCCGGGACAGGGGTCTACGAGCAGTACTTC.

The chain links TRBV10-3 to TRBJ2-3, with 11 nucleotides matching TRBD2. The CDR3 extends over 17 amino acids. The V and J ends lost 5 bases and 3 bases, in that order; junction bases with no gene match: 10. In germline, CDR1 is ENHRY, CDR2 SYGVKD. CDR3 region: CAISWIGLAGGTDTQYF. For the CDR3, the DNA is TGTGCCATCAGTTGGATAGGGCTAGCGGGAGGTACAGATACGCAGTATTTT.

The table lists this clonotype with many counts. The CDR3 loop reads CASSAGASGTSIQYF. CDR3 bases: TGTGCCAGCAGTGCGGGGGCTAGCGGGACGTCTATTCAGTACTTC. V is TRBV2 and J is TRBJ2-4; 9 bases align to TRBD2. Losses at the gene ends were 4 bases for V and 10 bases for J; bases not matched to a gene: 11. This CDR3 is built from 15 residues. CDR1 SNHLY and CDR2 FYNNEI come from the germline V gene. The whole variable domain, filled in from reference TRBV2 and TRBJ2-4, reads EPEVTQTPSHQVTQMGQEVILRCVPISNHLYFYWYRQILGQKVEFLVSFYNNEISEKSEIFDDQFSVERPDGSNFTLKIRSTKLEDSAMYFCASSAGASGTSIQYFGAGTRLSVL.

V usage is TRBV5-1 and J usage is TRBJ2-1; TRBD2 aligns across 14 bases. The CDR3 is 19 residues long. The J segment lost 4 bases and the V segment lost 4 bases, leaving 13 bases of the junction unmatched. Germline loops: CDR1 SGHRS, CDR2 YFSETQ. The CDR3 DNA follows: TGCGCCAGCAGCCCGGGGACTAGCGGGAGAGGGGACCAGTACAATGAGCAGTTCTTC. It specifies CASSPGTSGRGDQYNEQFF.

This clonotype has more than one count but fewer than ten. The chain joins TRBV3-1 to TRBJ2-1; D might be TRBD1 or TRBD2, each matching 7 bases. Germline CDR1 reads LGHDT; CDR2 reads YNNKEL (reference sequence). The CDR3 length is 16 residues. Trimming removed 2 bases at V and 7 bases at J, with 18 bases between. The CDR3 spells CASSQQGEGPLNEQFF. CDR3 nucleotide sequence: TGTGCCAGCAGCCAACAGGGGGAGGGCCCCCTGAATGAGCAGTTCTTC.

This clonotype was seen only a few times. The V call is TRBV6-1, the J call TRBJ2-7; perhaps D is TRBD1 or TRBD2 (5 bases each). CDR1 and CDR2 from the germline V gene are MNHNS and SASEGT. The V gene lost 2 bases and the J gene lost 0 bases, with 11 bases spanning the gap. The length of the CDR3 is 15 residues. CDR3 nucleotide sequence: TGTGCCAGCAGTGAACCCGGGGCGGCCTCCTACGAGCAGTACTTC. Amino acids: CASSEPGAASYEQYF.

This clonotype came up many times. This chain connects TRBV28 to TRBJ2-7; 8 bases map to TRBD2. This CDR3 region has 13 residues. The germline V gene has CDR1 MDHEN and CDR2 SYDVKM. Trimming cost V 5 bases and J 6 bases; bases outside gene matches: 6. The CDR3 reads CASSIGRAGEQYF. Here the CDR3 DNA reads TGTGCCAGCAGTATCGGGAGGGCCGGCGAGCAGTACTTC.

This clonotype was seen repeatedly, ten times or more. The chain employs TRBV7-9 and TRBJ2-5, with D possibly being TRBD2 (5 bases). This CDR3 contains 14 residues. The ends were cut back, 1 base at V and 5 bases at J, with 11 bases in the middle. CDR1 is SEHNR, CDR2 FQNEAQ, per germline (reference sequence). CDR3 in DNA: TGTGCCAGCAGCTTAGATATTTGGAGGGAGACCCAGTACTTC. This sequence encodes CASSLDIWRETQYF.

This clonotype has only a few counts. The chain carries TRBV10-3 and TRBJ2-7, with D uncertain. This CDR3 has 14 residues. Trimming removed 4 bases at V and 3 bases at J, with 13 bases between. The germline V gene has CDR1 ENHRY and CDR2 SYGVKD. CDR3 protein: CAISGSDEFYEQYF. CDR3 in DNA: TGTGCCATCAGTGGAAGCGACGAGTTCTACGAGCAGTACTTC.